This T cell receptor beta chain was retrieved from a study of T cells in Graves' hyperthyroidism and ophthalmopathy. V dropped 3 bases and J dropped 6 bases, with 18 bases sitting between them. There are 15 residues in the CDR3. CDR1 is MDHEN, CDR2 SYDVKM, per germline. This clonotype was detected many times. The TCR beta CDR3 regions underwent amplification using RNA transcripts as the source. HTBI primers were employed in a first-round RT-PCR of the TCR CDR3. In TCRdb, the multiplex PCR reads were re-called with MiXCR into one record per CDR3 protein. Among around 36,000 distinct CDR3 sequences listed, under 60% were seen once. Thyroid ultrasound, orbital computed tomography, clinical symptoms, and serum thyroxine and TRAb underpinned diagnoses.

This clonotype originated in a man in his forties or fifties with Graves' ophthalmopathy. The chain links TRBV28 to TRBJ2-7; D may match TRBD1 or TRBD2 (5 bases each). Sequencing was performed on blood. The CDR3 reads CASSFFGAPSSEQYF. The CDR3 bases are TGTGCCAGCAGTTTTTTCGGGGCCCCTTCTAGCGAGCAGTACTTC.